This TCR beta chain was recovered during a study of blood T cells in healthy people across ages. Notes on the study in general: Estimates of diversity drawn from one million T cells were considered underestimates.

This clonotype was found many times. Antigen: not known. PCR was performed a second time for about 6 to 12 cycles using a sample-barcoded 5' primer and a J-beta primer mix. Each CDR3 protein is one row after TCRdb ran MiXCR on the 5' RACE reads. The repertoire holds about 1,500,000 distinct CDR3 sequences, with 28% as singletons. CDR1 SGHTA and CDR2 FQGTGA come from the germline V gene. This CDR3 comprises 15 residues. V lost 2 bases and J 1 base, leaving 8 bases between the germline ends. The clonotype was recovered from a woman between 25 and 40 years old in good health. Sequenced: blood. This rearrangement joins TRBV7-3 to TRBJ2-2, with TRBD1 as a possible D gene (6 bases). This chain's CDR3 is CASSLQQGNTGELFF. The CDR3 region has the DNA TGTGCCAGCAGCTTACAACAGGGGAACACCGGGGAGCTGTTTTTT.